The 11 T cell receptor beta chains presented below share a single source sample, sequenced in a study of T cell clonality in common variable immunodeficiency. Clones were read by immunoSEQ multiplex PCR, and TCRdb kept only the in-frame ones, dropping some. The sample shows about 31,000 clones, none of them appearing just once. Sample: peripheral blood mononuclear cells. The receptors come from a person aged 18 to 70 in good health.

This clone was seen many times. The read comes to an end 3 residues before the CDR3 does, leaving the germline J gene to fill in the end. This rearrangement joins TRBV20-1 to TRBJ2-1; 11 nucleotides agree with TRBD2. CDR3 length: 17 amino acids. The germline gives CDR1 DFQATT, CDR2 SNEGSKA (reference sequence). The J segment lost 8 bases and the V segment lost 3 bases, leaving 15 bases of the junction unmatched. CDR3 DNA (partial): TGCAGTGCTAGGTCCAGGCTAGCGGGAGGCACAGGGGATGAG. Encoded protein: CSARSRLAGGTGDE. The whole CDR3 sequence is CSARSRLAGGTGDEQFF.

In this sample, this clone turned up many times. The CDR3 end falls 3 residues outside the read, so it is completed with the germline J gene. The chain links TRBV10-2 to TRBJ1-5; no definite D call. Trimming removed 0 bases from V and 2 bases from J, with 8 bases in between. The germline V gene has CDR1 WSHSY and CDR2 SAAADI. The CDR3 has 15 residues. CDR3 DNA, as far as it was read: TGCGCCAGCAGTGAGTCGCGGGGAGGCAATCAGCCC. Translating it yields CASSESRGGNQP. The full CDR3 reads CASSESRGGNQPQHF.

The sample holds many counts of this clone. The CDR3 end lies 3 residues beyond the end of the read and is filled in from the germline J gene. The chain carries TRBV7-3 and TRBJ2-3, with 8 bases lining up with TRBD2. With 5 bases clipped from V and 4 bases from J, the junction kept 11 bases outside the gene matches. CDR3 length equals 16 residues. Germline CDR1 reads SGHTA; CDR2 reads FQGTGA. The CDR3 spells CASSLAPGLAADTQYF. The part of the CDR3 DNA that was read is TGTGCCAGCAGCCTGGCCCCCGGACTAGCAGCAGATACG. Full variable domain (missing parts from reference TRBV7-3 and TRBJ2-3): GAGVSQTPSNKVTEKGKYVELRCDPISGHTALYWYRQSLGQGPEFLIYFQGTGAADDSGLPNDRFFAVRPEGSVSTLKIQRTERGDSAVYLCASSLAPGLAADTQYFGPGTRLTVL.

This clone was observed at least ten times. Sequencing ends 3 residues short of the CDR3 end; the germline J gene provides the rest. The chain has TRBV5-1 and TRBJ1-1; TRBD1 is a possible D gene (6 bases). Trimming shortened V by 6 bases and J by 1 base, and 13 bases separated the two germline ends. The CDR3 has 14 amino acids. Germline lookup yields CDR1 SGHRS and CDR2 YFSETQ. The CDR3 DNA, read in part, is TGCGCCAGCAAGGGGCAGGGGTCGAACACTGAA. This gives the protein CASKGQGSNTE. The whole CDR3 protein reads CASKGQGSNTEAFF.

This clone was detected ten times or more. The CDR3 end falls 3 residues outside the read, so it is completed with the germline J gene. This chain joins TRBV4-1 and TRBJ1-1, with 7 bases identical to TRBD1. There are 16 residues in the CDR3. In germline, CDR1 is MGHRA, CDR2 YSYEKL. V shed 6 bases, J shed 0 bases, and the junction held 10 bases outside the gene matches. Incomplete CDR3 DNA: TGCGCCAGCAGACCTTGGACAGGCTTGATGAACACTGAA. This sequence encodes CASRPWTGLMNTE. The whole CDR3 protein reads CASRPWTGLMNTEAFF.

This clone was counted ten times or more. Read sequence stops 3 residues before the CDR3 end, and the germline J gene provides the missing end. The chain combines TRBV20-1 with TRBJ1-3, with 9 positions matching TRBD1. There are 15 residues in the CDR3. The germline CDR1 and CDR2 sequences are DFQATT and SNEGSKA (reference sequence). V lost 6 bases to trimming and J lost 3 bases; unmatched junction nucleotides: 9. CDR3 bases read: TGCAGTGCGGCCCGGACAGGGGATTTTGGAAACACC. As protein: CSAARTGDFGNT. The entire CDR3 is CSAARTGDFGNTIYF.

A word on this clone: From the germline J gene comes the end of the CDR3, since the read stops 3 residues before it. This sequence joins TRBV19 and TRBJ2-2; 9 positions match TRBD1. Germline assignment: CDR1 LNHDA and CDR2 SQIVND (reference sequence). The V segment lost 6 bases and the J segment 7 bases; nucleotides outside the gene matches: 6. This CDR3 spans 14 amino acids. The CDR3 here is CASRKQGAGGELFF. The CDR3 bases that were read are TGTGCCAGTAGAAAACAGGGGGCGGGCGGGGAG.

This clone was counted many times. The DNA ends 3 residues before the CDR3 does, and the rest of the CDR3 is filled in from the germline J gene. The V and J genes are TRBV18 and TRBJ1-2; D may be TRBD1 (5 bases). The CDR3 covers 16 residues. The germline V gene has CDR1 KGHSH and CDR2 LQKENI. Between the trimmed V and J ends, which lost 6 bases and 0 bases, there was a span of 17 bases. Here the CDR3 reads CASSRDSASANYGYTF. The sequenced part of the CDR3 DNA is TGTGCCAGCTCCCGAGACAGCGCGAGTGCTAACTATGGC. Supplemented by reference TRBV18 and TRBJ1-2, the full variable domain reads NAGVMQNPRHLVRRRGQEARLRCSPMKGHSHVYWYRQLPEEGLKFMVYLQKENIIDESGMPKERFSAEFPKEGPSILRIQQVVRGDSAAYFCASSRDSASANYGYTFGSGTRLTVV.

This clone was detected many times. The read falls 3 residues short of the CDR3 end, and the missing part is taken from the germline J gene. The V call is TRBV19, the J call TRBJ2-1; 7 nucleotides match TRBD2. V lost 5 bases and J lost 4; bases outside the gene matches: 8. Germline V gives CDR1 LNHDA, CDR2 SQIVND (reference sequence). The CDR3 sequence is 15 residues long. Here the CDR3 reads CASSPNAGLYNEQFF. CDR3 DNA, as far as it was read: TGTGCCAGTAGTCCAAACGCGGGACTATACAATGAG.

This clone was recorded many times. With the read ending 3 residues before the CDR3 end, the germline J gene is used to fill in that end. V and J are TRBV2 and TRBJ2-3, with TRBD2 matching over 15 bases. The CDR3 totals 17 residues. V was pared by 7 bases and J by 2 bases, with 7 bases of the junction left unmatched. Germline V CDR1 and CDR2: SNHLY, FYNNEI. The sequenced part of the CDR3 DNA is TGTGCCAGCACCCCGGGACTAGCGGGAGGTTCCACAGATACG. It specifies CASTPGLAGGSTDT. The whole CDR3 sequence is CASTPGLAGGSTDTQYF. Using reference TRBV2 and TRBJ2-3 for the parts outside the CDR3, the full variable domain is EPEVTQTPSHQVTQMGQEVILRCVPISNHLYFYWYRQILGQKVEFLVSFYNNEISEKSEIFDDQFSVERPDGSNFTLKIRSTKLEDSAMYFCASTPGLAGGSTDTQYFGPGTRLTVL.

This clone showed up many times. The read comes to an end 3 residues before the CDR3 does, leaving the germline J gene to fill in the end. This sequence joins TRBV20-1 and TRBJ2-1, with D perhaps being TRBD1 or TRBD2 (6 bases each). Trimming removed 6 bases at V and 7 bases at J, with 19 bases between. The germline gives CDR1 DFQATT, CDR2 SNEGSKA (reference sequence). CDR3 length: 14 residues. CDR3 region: CSAPPGQGRNEQFF. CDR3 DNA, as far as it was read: TGCAGTGCCCCCCCGGGACAAGGGAGGAATGAG.